The 28 T cell receptor beta chains presented below share a single source sample, sequenced in a study of blood T cell repertoires in COVID-19. The repertoire was sequenced with immunoSEQ multiplex PCR; TCRdb's copy has only in-frame clones and lacks some. The data contain some 50,000 clones, around 83% of them singletons. Sequencing was carried out using peripheral blood. These receptors were obtained from a middle-aged man with active COVID-19.

The chain uses TRBV5-1 and TRBJ1-1; 9 bases map to TRBD1. The ends lost 0 bases at V and 3 bases at J; junction bases unmatched: 3. This CDR3 is 15 amino acids long. CDR1 SGHRS and CDR2 YFSETQ come from the germline V gene. The DNA for the CDR3 is TGCGCCAGCAGCTTGGGGACAGGGGTGGACACTGAAGCTTTCTTT. Its translation is CASSLGTGVDTEAFF.

V usage is TRBV11-3 and J usage is TRBJ2-5, with TRBD1 identical over 7 bases. V gave up 5 bases and J gave up 4 bases; unmatched junction bases: 10. The CDR3 is made up of 15 amino acids. In germline, CDR1 is SGHNT, CDR2 YENEEA. The CDR3 region has the DNA TGTGCCAGCAGCCCCAGCTCGGGACAGCGAGAGACCCAGTACTTC. It encodes CASSPSSGQRETQYF.

The chain employs TRBV7-9 and TRBJ1-2, with D possibly being TRBD1 (5 bases). V lost 5 bases and J lost 4, with 17 bases in between. This CDR3 is 15 amino acids long. Germline values: CDR1 SEHNR, CDR2 FQNEAQ (reference sequence). Here the CDR3 reads CASSPLGGDIYGYTF. CDR3 DNA sequence: TGTGCCAGCAGCCCCCTTGGGGGGGATATCTATGGCTACACCTTC.

This clone was seen just once. This sequence joins TRBV6-2 or TRBV6-3 and TRBJ2-2; D is uncertain. Per germline, CDR1 MNHEY and CDR2 SVGEGT. This CDR3 contains 15 residues. With 6 bases removed from V and 5 bases from J, the gap between germline ends came to 16 bases. The CDR3 spells CASSPGTTGTGELFF. CDR3 DNA sequence: TGTGCCAGCAGCCCAGGAACTACCGGTACCGGGGAGCTGTTTTTT.

The chain recombines TRBV19 with TRBJ2-2; TRBD2 might be the D (7 bases). The V end was cut by 3 bases, the J end by 7 bases, with 15 bases between. Germline V gene data show CDR1 as LNHDA and CDR2 as SQIVND (reference sequence). This CDR3 has 15 residues. The CDR3 is CASSILGGLVGELFF. As DNA, the CDR3 is TGTGCCAGTAGTATCTTGGGGGGGCTGGTCGGGGAGCTGTTTTTT.

The rearrangement joins TRBV4-1 to TRBJ1-2; 8 bases fit TRBD1. Trimming took 4 bases from V and 4 from J; bases not matched to a gene: 14. Germline-derived CDR1 and CDR2 are MGHRA and YSYEKL. The CDR3 extends over 17 amino acids. The CDR3 coding sequence is TGCGCCAGCAGCCGAGAGAGGGGGGCAGACAGGGGCTATGGCTACACCTTC. Amino acid sequence: CASSRERGADRGYGYTF.

V and J are TRBV5-1 and TRBJ1-2, with 10 bases matching TRBD1. Germline V lookup: CDR1 SGHRS, CDR2 YFSETQ. The CDR3 runs to 14 residues. The junction had 4 bases not matched to a gene; V was cut back by 4 bases and J by 4 bases. The CDR3 nucleotides read TGCGCCAGCAGCGCCGGACAGGGGGGCTATGGCTACACCTTC. Its translation is CASSAGQGGYGYTF.

The J gene is TRBJ1-2, the V gene TRBV7-9; D is undetermined. Germline loops: CDR1 SEHNR, CDR2 FQNEAQ (reference sequence). The length of the CDR3 is 15 residues. Trimming took off 1 base at V and 7 bases at J, with 16 bases between the two ends. CDR3 sequence reads: CASSLGSGSSSGYTF. The CDR3 nucleotides are TGTGCCAGCAGCTTAGGGAGTGGCAGTTCAAGTGGCTACACCTTC.

V gene TRBV28 combines with J gene TRBJ2-1, with 11 bases matching TRBD2. The CDR3 loop spans 16 amino acids. Unmatched junction bases numbered 8, after V lost 3 bases and J lost 7 bases. In germline, CDR1 is MDHEN, CDR2 SYDVKM. The CDR3 protein is CASSLTLAGVDNEQFF. The CDR3, as DNA: TGTGCCAGCAGTTTGACACTAGCGGGAGTAGATAATGAGCAGTTCTTC.

The chain combines TRBV9 with TRBJ2-2, with D unresolved. The V gene's germline CDR1 is SGDLS and CDR2 YYNGEE. Trimming pared 4 bases from V and 4 bases from J, leaving 17 bases between. This CDR3 comprises 16 residues. In nucleotides, the CDR3 is TGTGCCAGCAGCCCCCGAAGTGAGTCTGGCACCGGGGAGCTGTTTTTT. This translates into CASSPRSESGTGELFF.

This chain connects TRBV5-1 to TRBJ2-1; perhaps TRBD2 as D (5 bases). The CDR3 length is 14 residues. V was shortened by 4 bases and J by 6 bases, with 14 bases between the two germline ends. The germline gives CDR1 SGHRS, CDR2 YFSETQ. The CDR3 nucleotides read TGCGCCAGCAGCGCGGGTCCCTGGGGCAATGAGCAGTTCTTC. It is translated as CASSAGPWGNEQFF.

The chain joins TRBV18 to TRBJ1-6; perhaps TRBD1 as D (6 bases). This CDR3 region has 14 residues. V lost 3 bases, J lost 5 bases, and 8 bases lay in between. Germline assignment: CDR1 KGHSH and CDR2 LQKENI. The CDR3 nucleotides are TGTGCCAGCTCACCCGGGACAAATAATTCACCCCTCCACTTT. Translation gives CASSPGTNNSPLHF.

This rearrangement joins TRBV29-1 to TRBJ1-1; no reliable D call. Germline V gene lookup returns CDR1 SQVTM and CDR2 ANQGSEA. CDR3 length: 13 residues. V shed 7 bases and J shed 1 base, with 13 bases lying between them. CDR3 in DNA: TGCAGCGGCCGCCGGGCGGGGAACACTGAAGCTTTCTTT. Translating gives CSGRRAGNTEAFF.

The genes are TRBV6-1 and TRBJ2-7; 11 bases align to TRBD2. Germline V CDR1 and CDR2: MNHNS, SASEGT. The CDR3 runs 13 residues. J lost 12 bases, V lost 3 bases, and 7 bases had no gene match. The CDR3 DNA is TGTGCCAGCAGTGAGGGGGCTAGCGGGAGGCCGTACTTC. It codes for CASSEGASGRPYF.

CDR3 in DNA: TGTGCCAGTAGCGCTGGACAGGGTTATGGCTACACCTTC. Its translation is CASSAGQGYGYTF. This chain links TRBV19 with TRBJ1-2; 8 bases map to TRBD1. This CDR3 has 13 residues. CDR1 and CDR2 (germline): LNHDA, SQIVND (reference sequence). Trimming took 6 bases from V and 5 from J; bases not matched to a gene: 5.

The genes are TRBV5-1 and TRBJ2-5, with a tentative D call TRBD2 (5 bases). V was pared by 4 bases and J by 0 bases, with 13 bases between. The CDR3 spans 15 residues. CDR1 is SGHRS and CDR2 is YFSETQ in the germline V gene. The chain's CDR3 is CASSEAGPYQETQYF. CDR3 sequence (DNA): TGCGCCAGCAGCGAGGCGGGTCCGTACCAAGAGACCCAGTACTTC.

This clone appeared a single time. The gene calls are TRBV6-5 and TRBJ2-2; 9 nucleotides align to TRBD1. This CDR3 is 15 amino acids long. CDR1 and CDR2 (germline): MNHEY, SVGAGI. CDR3 sequence (DNA): TGTCAAACCAAACCGGGACAGGGGAACACCGGGGAGCTGTTTTTT. Translating gives CQTKPGQGNTGELFF.

The chain uses TRBV13 and TRBJ2-1, with TRBD1 identical over 8 bases. The length of the CDR3 is 15 residues. Looked up from germline, CDR1 is PRHDT and CDR2 is FYEKMQ (reference sequence). V was pared by 7 bases and J by 7 bases, with 12 bases of the junction left unmatched. CDR3 region: CASTPRDRQRNEQFF. The DNA of the CDR3 is TGTGCCAGCACCCCACGGGACAGGCAACGGAATGAGCAGTTCTTC.

This sequence joins TRBV15 and TRBJ2-7; 9 positions agree with TRBD2. The CDR3 is made up of 17 amino acids. From germline, CDR1 is LNHNV and CDR2 YYDKDF (reference sequence). V lost 1 base and J lost 0; bases outside the gene matches: 7. The CDR3 loop reads CATSRGSGSPSSYEQYF. In DNA, the CDR3 is TGTGCCACCAGCAGAGGTAGCGGGAGCCCTAGCTCCTACGAGCAGTACTTC.

The chain employs TRBV28 and TRBJ2-1, with a weak D call TRBD2 (6 bases). The V gene lost 2 bases and the J gene lost 0 bases, with 8 bases spanning the gap. This CDR3 spans 15 amino acids. Per the germline V gene, CDR1 is MDHEN and CDR2 is SYDVKM. This CDR3 is CASSLLASSYNEQFF. In DNA form, the CDR3 reads TGTGCCAGCAGTTTACTAGCGAGCTCCTACAATGAGCAGTTCTTC.

The chain carries TRBV27 and TRBJ1-4; no reliable D call. Germline V gene data show CDR1 as MNHEY and CDR2 as SMNVEV (reference sequence). Trimming stripped 3 bases from V and 5 bases from J, with 7 bases between. This CDR3 region has 13 residues. CDR3 amino acids: CASSFSGNEKLFF. DNA for the CDR3: TGTGCCAGCAGTTTTTCGGGAAATGAAAAACTGTTTTTT.

This clone was observed once. The chain combines TRBV18 with TRBJ1-1, with 7 bases that match TRBD1. The junction had 12 bases not matched to a gene; V was cut back by 4 bases and J by 1 base. CDR1 and CDR2 from the germline V gene are KGHSH and LQKENI. This CDR3 has 17 residues. This CDR3 is CASSLNSPGTANTEAFF. The CDR3 coding sequence is TGTGCCAGCTCACTCAACTCACCCGGGACAGCGAACACTGAAGCTTTCTTT.

The sample holds one count of this clone. The V and J genes are TRBV7-3 and TRBJ2-5, with 12 bases fitting TRBD1. This CDR3 contains 16 residues. Germline CDR1 reads SGHTA; CDR2 reads FQGTGA. Losses at the gene ends were 3 bases for V and 5 bases for J; bases not matched to a gene: 7. CDR3 sequence (DNA): TGTGCCAGCAGCTTGTCCGGGACAGGGGGCAGGGAGACCCAGTACTTC. Translated: CASSLSGTGGRETQYF.

The chain couples TRBV30 to TRBJ2-7, with D perhaps matching TRBD2 (5 bases). This CDR3 spans 11 amino acids. With 6 bases removed from V and 4 bases from J, the gap between germline ends came to 10 bases. Germline loops: CDR1 GTSNPN, CDR2 SVGIG (reference sequence). The CDR3 loop is CACLRRYEQYF. For the CDR3, the DNA is TGTGCCTGCCTTAGGAGGTACGAGCAGTACTTC.

The gene calls are TRBV29-1 and TRBJ1-1; D unclear. The CDR3 spans 11 residues. Germline lookup yields CDR1 SQVTM and CDR2 ANQGSEA. V lost 7 bases, J lost 5 bases, and 11 bases lay in between. The CDR3 DNA follows: TGCAGCGGCCTGGGGAGGACTGAAGCTTTCTTT. Translated: CSGLGRTEAFF.

The chain recombines TRBV7-6 with TRBJ2-7; D might be TRBD2 (5 bases). The CDR3 spans 13 residues. Per the germline V gene, CDR1 is SGHVS and CDR2 is FNYEAQ. V dropped 5 bases and J dropped 2 bases, with 10 bases sitting between them. The CDR3 protein is CASSPSRAYEQYF. In nucleotides, the CDR3 is TGTGCCAGCAGCCCTAGCCGGGCCTACGAGCAGTACTTC.

This clone showed up just once. J is TRBJ2-7 and V is TRBV5-4; 9 bases are a match to TRBD1. There are 16 residues in the CDR3. Trimming took 0 bases from V and 3 from J; bases not matched to a gene: 7. Looked up from germline, CDR1 is SGHNT and CDR2 is YYREEE (reference sequence). Written as DNA, the CDR3 is TGTGCCAGCAGCTTGGAAAGGGACAGGGCTCTCTACGAGCAGTACTTC. Translation: CASSLERDRALYEQYF. Drawing the rest from reference TRBV5-4 and TRBJ2-7, the complete variable domain is ETGVTQSPTHLIKTRGQQVTLRCSSQSGHNTVSWYQQALGQGPQFIFQYYREEENGRGNFPPRFSGLQFPNYSSELNVNALELDDSALYLCASSLERDRALYEQYFGPGTRLTVT.

The chain carries TRBV24-1 and TRBJ2-7; TRBD1 matches at 8 bases. Looked up from germline, CDR1 is KGHDR and CDR2 is SFDVKD. The CDR3 is 11 amino acids. V gave up 12 bases and J gave up 3 bases; unmatched junction bases: 3. The CDR3 DNA follows: TGTGCCGCCGGGACAGGCTACGAGCAGTACTTC. As protein: CAAGTGYEQYF.